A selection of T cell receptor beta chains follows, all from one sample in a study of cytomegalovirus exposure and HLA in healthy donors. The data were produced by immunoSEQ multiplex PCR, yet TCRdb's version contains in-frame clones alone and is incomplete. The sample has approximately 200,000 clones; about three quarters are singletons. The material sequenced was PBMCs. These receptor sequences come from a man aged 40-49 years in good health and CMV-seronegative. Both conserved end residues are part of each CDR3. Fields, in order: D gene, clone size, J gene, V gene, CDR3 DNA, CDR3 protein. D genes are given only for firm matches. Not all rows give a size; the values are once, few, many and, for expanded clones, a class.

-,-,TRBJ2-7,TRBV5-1,TGCGCCAGCAGCTTGGGGGATCGGGGGACCCTACAGCAGTACTTC,CASSLGDRGTLQQYF
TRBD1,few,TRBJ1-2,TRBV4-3,TGCGCCAGCAGCCAAGTTCAACAGGGGGGCTACACCTTC,CASSQVQQGGYTF
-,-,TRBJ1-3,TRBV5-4,TGTGCCAGCAGCTTGCGGGGAGCGGGAAACACCATATATTTT,CASSLRGAGNTIYF
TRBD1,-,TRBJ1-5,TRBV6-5,TGTGCCAGCAGTTACTCGGACAGGAGCAATCAGCCCCAGCATTTT,CASSYSDRSNQPQHF
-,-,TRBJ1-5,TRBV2,TGTGCCAGCAGTCCCAGGGAATATAGCAATCAGCCCCAGCATTTT,CASSPREYSNQPQHF
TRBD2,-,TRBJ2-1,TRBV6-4,TGTGCCAGCATTACCCACCTAGCGGAGACCTACAATGAGCAGTTCTTC,CASITHLAETYNEQFF
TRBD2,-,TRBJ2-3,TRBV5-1,TGCGCCAGCAGCTTGGAAGCACGGGAGGGGCCCACAGATACGCAGTATTTT,CASSLEAREGPTDTQYF
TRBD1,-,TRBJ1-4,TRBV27,TGTGCCAGCAGTTTAGATGGGACAGGGGGCGGAAAACTGTTTTTT,CASSLDGTGGGKLFF
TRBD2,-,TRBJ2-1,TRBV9,TGTGCCAGCAGCGATAGCGGGGGGTGGTCCAATGAGCAGTTCTTC,CASSDSGGWSNEQFF
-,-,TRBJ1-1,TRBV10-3,TGTGCCATCAGTGTCAGTCCGGGGGGGAACACTGAAGCTTTCTTT,CAISVSPGGNTEAFF
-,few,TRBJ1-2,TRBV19,TGTGCCAGTAGTCCGACAGGACGGAACTATGGCTACACCTTC,CASSPTGRNYGYTF
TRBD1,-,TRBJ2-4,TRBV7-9,TGTGCCAGCAGCCCGGACAGGGGAAGTCAGTACTTC,CASSPDRGSQYF
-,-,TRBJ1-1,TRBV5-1,TGCGCCAGCAGCTTGGTGAGTGAGAACACTGAAGCTTTCTTT,CASSLVSENTEAFF
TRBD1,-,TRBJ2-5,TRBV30,TGTGCCTGGAGTGTTTGGACAGGAAGACAAGAGACCCAGTACTTC,CAWSVWTGRQETQYF
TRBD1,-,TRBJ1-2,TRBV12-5,TGTGCTAGTGGTTTGGTAGTAAGGGGTGGGCTCGTTTGGGACAGGGGGTCCTATGGCTACACCTTC,CASGLVVRGGLVWDRGSYGYTF
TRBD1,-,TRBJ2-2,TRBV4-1,TGCGCCAGCAGCTACGGACAGGGAAGGACCGGGGAGCTGTTTTTT,CASSYGQGRTGELFF
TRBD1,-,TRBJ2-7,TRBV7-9,TGTGCCAGCAGCGCCCGGGACAGCCTGTTTTCCGAGCAGTACTTC,CASSARDSLFSEQYF
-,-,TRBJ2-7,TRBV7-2,TGTGCCAGCAGCTTGACCGGGACTGTCTCCTACGAGCAGTACTTC,CASSLTGTVSYEQYF
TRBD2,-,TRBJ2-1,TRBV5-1,TGCGCCAGCAGCTTGGGGACTAGCGGGAGATGGAGCACTGAGCAGTTCTTC,CASSLGTSGRWSTEQFF
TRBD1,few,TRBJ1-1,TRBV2,TGTGCCAGCAGTTTAACAGGGGGCCCAGCTTTCTTT,CASSLTGGPAFF
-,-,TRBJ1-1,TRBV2,TGTGCCAGCTTTCAACAGATCATGAACACTGAAGCTTTCTTT,CASFQQIMNTEAFF
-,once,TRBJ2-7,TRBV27,TGTGCCAGCAACAACAGGAGGGTTCCGGGCGAGCAGTACTTC,CASNNRRVPGEQYF
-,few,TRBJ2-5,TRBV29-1,TGCAGCGTTTCACAGGGAGCAGGCGAGACCCAGTACTTC,CSVSQGAGETQYF
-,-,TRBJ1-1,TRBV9,TGTGCCAGCAGCGTAGGGGGCGGGCAGGGGAGAACTGAAGCTTTCTTT,CASSVGGGQGRTEAFF
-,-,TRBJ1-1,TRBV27,TGTGCCAGCAGTTTGGGGGAGGCCACTGAAGCTTTCTTT,CASSLGEATEAFF
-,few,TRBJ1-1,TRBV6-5,TGTGCCAGCAGTTACTCGACGGGTGAAGCTTTCTTT,CASSYSTGEAFF
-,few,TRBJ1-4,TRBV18,TGTGCCAGCTCACCAGGGGCGGCTAATGAAAAACTGTTTTTT,CASSPGAANEKLFF
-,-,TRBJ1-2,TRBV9,TGTGCCAGCAGCGTCGGCGAGCGGGGGAGCTATGGCTACACCTTC,CASSVGERGSYGYTF
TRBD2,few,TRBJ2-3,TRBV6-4,TGTGCCAGCAGTTATCTAGCGGGGGATACAGATACGCAGTATTTT,CASSYLAGDTDTQYF
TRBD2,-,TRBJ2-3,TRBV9,TGTGCCAGCAGCCTTAGCGGGAGTGCGACAGATACGCAGTATTTT,CASSLSGSATDTQYF
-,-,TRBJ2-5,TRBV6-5,TGTGCCAGCAGTTGGGCGGAGACTAGTGAAGAGACCCAGTACTTC,CASSWAETSEETQYF
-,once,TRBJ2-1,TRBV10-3,TGTGCCATCAGTGAGTCAGGACAGTCCTCCTACAATGAGCAGTTCTTC,CAISESGQSSYNEQFF
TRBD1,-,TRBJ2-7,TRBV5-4,TGTGCCAGCAGCTCGGACAGGGGGGACGAGCAGTACTTC,CASSSDRGDEQYF
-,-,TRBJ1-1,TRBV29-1,TGCAGCGTTGAGAAAGGGGCGAACACTGAAGCTTTCTTT,CSVEKGANTEAFF
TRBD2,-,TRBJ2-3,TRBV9,TGTGCCAGCAGCGTAGCTATAGGACTAGCGGGAGCATTAGATACGCAGTATTTT,CASSVAIGLAGALDTQYF
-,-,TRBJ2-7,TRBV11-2,TGTGCCAGCAGCGAGGATTTGTACGAGCAGTACTTC,CASSEDLYEQYF
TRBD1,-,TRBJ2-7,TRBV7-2,TGTGCCAGCACTTACCCAGGGGGCAGAGTCGTCGACGAGCAGTACTTC,CASTYPGGRVVDEQYF
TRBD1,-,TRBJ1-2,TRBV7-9,TGTGCCAGCAGCCTTAACGGACAGGGAGGCTACACCTTC,CASSLNGQGGYTF
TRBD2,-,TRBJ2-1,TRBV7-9,TGTGCCAGCAGCTTAGCTCCCAGGGCTAGCGGGAATGATGAGCAGTTCTTC,CASSLAPRASGNDEQFF
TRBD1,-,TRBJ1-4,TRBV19,TGTGCCAGTAGAGGGACAGGCGCAGATCATGAAAAACTGTTTTTT,CASRGTGADHEKLFF
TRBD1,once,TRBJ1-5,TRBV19,TGTGCCAGTAGTATGGGACAGGGCAATCAGCCCCAGCATTTT,CASSMGQGNQPQHF
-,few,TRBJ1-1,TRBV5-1,TGCGCCAGCAGCGGGGGGGATACGAACACTGAAGCTTTCTTT,CASSGGDTNTEAFF
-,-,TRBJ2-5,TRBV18,TGTGCCAGCTCGCACTATAAAAACTCCCAAGAGACCCAGTACTTC,CASSHYKNSQETQYF
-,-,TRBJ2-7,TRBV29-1,TGCAGCGTTGAACGGGGCGTGGGGGCGGGCGAGCAGTACTTC,CSVERGVGAGEQYF
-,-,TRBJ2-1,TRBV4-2,TGTGCCAGCAGCCAAGATCGAGGGTCAGACAATGAGCAGTTCTTC,CASSQDRGSDNEQFF
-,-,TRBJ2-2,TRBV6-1,TGTGCCAGCATTCAGGGGCAGGGGTTCGGGGAGCTGTTTTTT,CASIQGQGFGELFF
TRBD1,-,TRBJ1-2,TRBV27,TGTGCCAGCAGTGGGGGACAGGGGCTGCTAGGGGGCTACACCTTC,CASSGGQGLLGGYTF
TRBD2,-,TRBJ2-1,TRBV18,TGTGCCAGCTCACCACCAGCGGGGGCCCACAATGAGCAGTTCTTC,CASSPPAGAHNEQFF
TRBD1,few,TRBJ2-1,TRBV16,TGTGCCAGCAGCCACTCAGGGGGTTGGATTAATGAGCAGTTCTTC,CASSHSGGWINEQFF
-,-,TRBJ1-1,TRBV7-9,TGTTCCAGCAGACGGGGATCAGTGAACACTGAAGCTTTCTTT,CSSRRGSVNTEAFF
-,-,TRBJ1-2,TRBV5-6,TGTGCCAGCAGCTTGATCTCTGGGGGGGCGAACTATGGCTACACCTTC,CASSLISGGANYGYTF
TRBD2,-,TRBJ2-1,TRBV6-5,TGTGCCAGCAGTTACGGGACTAGCGCCAATGAGCAGTTCTTC,CASSYGTSANEQFF
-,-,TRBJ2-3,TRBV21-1,TGTGCCAGCAGCAAAGCGCTGGCGGGAGGGCGGGTAGATACGCAGTATTTT,CASSKALAGGRVDTQYF
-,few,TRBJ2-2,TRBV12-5,TGTGCTAGTAGACAGAGTCTAATCGCCGGGGAGCTGTTTTTT,CASRQSLIAGELFF
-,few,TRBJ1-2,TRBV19,TGTGCCAGTCAGGGCCAAGCTAACTATGGCTACACCTTC,CASQGQANYGYTF
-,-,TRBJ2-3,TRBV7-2,TGTGCCAGCAGCCCCCCTGCAAAGGGGTACACAGATACGCAGTATTTT,CASSPPAKGYTDTQYF
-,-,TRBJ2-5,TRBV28,TGTGCCAGCAGTTTTCTCACAGAACAAGAGACCCAGTACTTC,CASSFLTEQETQYF
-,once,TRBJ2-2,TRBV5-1,TGCGCCAGCAGCAACCGGGAACGTGAGAACACCGGGGAGCTGTTTTTT,CASSNRERENTGELFF
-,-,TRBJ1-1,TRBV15,TGTGCCACCAGCAGGCAGGGGAAAACTGAAGCTTTCTTT,CATSRQGKTEAFF